The 23 T cell receptor beta chains below were found in one sample sequenced in a study of identical twins. TCRdb independently ran MiXCR on the 5' RACE reads; one entry per CDR3 protein. The data contain under 900,000 distinct CDR3 sequences, over 15% of them singletons. These data were also filed under a second study, of T cells expressing NK-cell markers.

The sample comprised PBMCs. All receptors derive from a woman aged 18-29 years in good health.

V gene TRBV7-2 combines with J gene TRBJ2-2, with 9 nucleotides matching TRBD1. The germline V gene encodes CDR1 SGHTA and CDR2 FQGNSA. The V gene end was trimmed by 2 bases and the J gene end by 5 bases; junction bases not matched to a gene: 6. The CDR3 is 16 amino acids. The CDR3 DNA reads TGTGCCAGCAGCTTACCCCCGGGACAGGGTACCGGGGAGCTGTTTTTT. This gives the protein CASSLPPGQGTGELFF. The whole variable domain, filled in from reference TRBV7-2 and TRBJ2-2, reads GAGVSQSPSNKVTEKGKDVELRCDPISGHTALYWYRQSLGQGLEFLIYFQGNSAPDKSGLPSDRFSAERTGGSVSTLTIQRTQQEDSAVYLCASSLPPGQGTGELFFGEGSRLTVL.

The chain carries TRBV5-6 and TRBJ1-1, with 10 bases matching TRBD1. The V gene end was trimmed by 0 bases and the J gene end by 1 base; junction bases not matched to a gene: 3. CDR3 length equals 16 residues. The germline V gene encodes CDR1 SGHDT and CDR2 YYEEEE. The CDR3 here is CASSLGQGAQNTEAFF. The CDR3 DNA reads as TGTGCCAGCAGCTTGGGACAGGGGGCGCAGAACACTGAAGCTTTCTTT.

J is TRBJ1-2 and V is TRBV29-1, with D unclear. The CDR3 length is 14 residues. Germline CDR1 SQVTM, CDR2 ANQGSEA. The V gene lost 4 bases and the J gene lost 5 bases, with 17 bases spanning the gap. The CDR3 protein is CSVVSPHKAYGYTF. The CDR3 region has the DNA TGCAGCGTTGTGAGTCCGCACAAGGCTTATGGCTACACCTTC.

The chain joins TRBV20-1 to TRBJ2-5; D remains ambiguous. Germline values: CDR1 DFQATT, CDR2 SNEGSKA (reference sequence). Between the trimmed V and J ends, which lost 0 bases and 7 bases, there was a span of 21 bases. The CDR3 is made up of 16 amino acids. The CDR3 region has the DNA TGCAGTGCTAGAGATAGGCACTCCACGGTCGTGACGACCCAGTACTTC. Its protein is CSARDRHSTVVTTQYF.

The CDR3 nucleotides are TGTGCCAGCAGTTGGGAGCGGGAGATGAACGAGCAGTACTTC. Translation gives CASSWEREMNEQYF. V is TRBV28 and J is TRBJ2-7; 8 bases agree with TRBD2. This CDR3 has 14 residues. J lost 5 bases, V lost 4 bases, and 7 bases had no gene match. The germline V gene has CDR1 MDHEN and CDR2 SYDVKM. Full variable domain (outside the CDR3, taken from reference TRBV28 and TRBJ2-7): DVKVTQSSRYLVKRTGEKVFLECVQDMDHENMFWYRQDPGLGLRLIYFSYDVKMKEKGDIPEGYSVSREKKERFSLILESASTNQTSMYLCASSWEREMNEQYFGPGTRLTVT.

This clonotype occurred once. V is TRBV19 and J is TRBJ2-3; 8 bases map to TRBD1. CDR1 is LNHDA and CDR2 is SQIVND in the germline V gene (reference sequence). The CDR3 is 14 amino acids. V was pared by 2 bases and J by 3 bases, with 1 base of the junction left unmatched. This CDR3 is CASSITGGTDTQYF. As DNA, the CDR3 is TGTGCCAGTAGTATAACAGGGGGGACAGATACGCAGTATTTT.

This clonotype was recorded a few times. The chain employs TRBV12-3 or TRBV12-4 and TRBJ1-4, with D hard to call. V was trimmed by 5 bases and J by 4 bases, leaving 8 bases between them. The CDR3 is 13 residues long. DNA of the CDR3: TGTGCCAGCAGTCCAAGATATAATGAAAAACTGTTTTTT. Protein sequence: CASSPRYNEKLFF.

This clonotype was detected only a few times. The chain recombines TRBV5-1 with TRBJ2-1; 7 bases align to TRBD2. The V gene's germline CDR1 is SGHRS and CDR2 YFSETQ. V gave up 8 bases and J gave up 3 bases; unmatched junction bases: 14. This CDR3 contains 16 residues. The CDR3 DNA follows: TGCGCCAGTCGTTCGGGCGGGGCGGGGGTCTACAATGAGCAGTTCTTC. Its translation is CASRSGGAGVYNEQFF.

This clonotype was picked up a small number of times. The CDR3 DNA follows: TGTGCCAGCAGCTTTTCCGGGGCCGTCAATGAGCAGTTCTTC. As protein: CASSFSGAVNEQFF. The rearrangement links TRBV7-2 to TRBJ2-1; D is possibly TRBD1 or TRBD2 (5 bases each). The CDR3 loop spans 14 amino acids. The V end was cut by 3 bases, the J end by 6 bases, with 12 bases between. Germline values: CDR1 SGHTA, CDR2 FQGNSA. Together with reference TRBV7-2 and TRBJ2-1, the CDR3 gives the full variable domain: GAGVSQSPSNKVTEKGKDVELRCDPISGHTALYWYRQSLGQGLEFLIYFQGNSAPDKSGLPSDRFSAERTGGSVSTLTIQRTQQEDSAVYLCASSFSGAVNEQFFGPGTRLTVL.

In its sample, this clonotype was seen a few times. The chain's CDR3 is CASSIQGVNYGYTF. CDR3 coding DNA: TGTGCCAGCTCAATACAGGGGGTTAACTATGGCTACACCTTC. The chain employs TRBV18 and TRBJ1-2; 8 bases align to TRBD1. The CDR3 length is 14 residues. In germline, CDR1 is KGHSH, CDR2 LQKENI. V lost 5 bases to trimming and J lost 1 base; unmatched junction nucleotides: 3.

J is TRBJ2-7 and V is TRBV12-3 or TRBV12-4, with a tentative D call TRBD2 (5 bases). The CDR3 loop spans 14 amino acids. Deletions cut 5 bases from V and 2 bases from J, with 13 bases between. The CDR3 loop is CASSLRTSAYEQYF. The CDR3 nucleotides are TGTGCCAGCAGTCTAAGGACTTCAGCCTACGAGCAGTACTTC.

DNA for the CDR3: TGCAGTGCTAGAGATCCTCGGGAAGGCTACAATGAGCAGTTCTTC. Amino acids: CSARDPREGYNEQFF. The rearrangement joins TRBV20-1 to TRBJ2-1; TRBD2 is a possible D gene (5 bases). CDR1 is DFQATT, CDR2 SNEGSKA, per germline (reference sequence). The V gene lost 0 bases and the J gene lost 3 bases, with 12 bases spanning the gap. The CDR3 is 15 amino acids.

This clonotype was observed a handful of times. The CDR3 DNA is TGTGCCATCACTCACAGGATGGGACTAGCGGGGGGACCTACAGCCTACGAGCAGTACTTC. The encoded protein is CAITHRMGLAGGPTAYEQYF. The gene calls are TRBV10-3 and TRBJ2-7; TRBD2 agrees at 15 bases. Germline V CDR1 and CDR2: ENHRY, SYGVKD. V gave up 7 bases and J gave up 2 bases; unmatched junction bases: 18. CDR3 size: 20 residues.

The chain carries TRBV20-1 and TRBJ2-7, with 7 bases that match TRBD2. In germline, CDR1 is DFQATT, CDR2 SNEGSKA (reference sequence). The J segment lost 0 bases and the V segment lost 4 bases, leaving 9 bases of the junction unmatched. The length of the CDR3 is 15 residues. CDR3 residues: CSAILSAGYSYEQYF. Here the CDR3 DNA reads TGCAGTGCTATCCTCTCAGCGGGATACTCCTACGAGCAGTACTTC.

This clonotype was seen a few times. The chain recombines TRBV5-6 with TRBJ1-4; no firm D call. The CDR3 is 13 amino acids. The V gene lost 0 bases and the J gene lost 5 bases, with 5 bases spanning the gap. The germline V gene has CDR1 SGHDT and CDR2 YYEEEE. The CDR3, as DNA: TGTGCCAGCAGCTTGGAGCGGAATGAAAAACTGTTTTTT. It translates to CASSLERNEKLFF.

This clonotype was counted only a few times. The gene calls are TRBV3-1 and TRBJ2-2; weak D call: TRBD2 (6 bases). The CDR3 is made up of 14 amino acids. V lost 2 bases, J lost 6 bases, and 10 bases lay in between. In germline, CDR1 is LGHDT, CDR2 YNNKEL (reference sequence). The CDR3 sequence is CASSQREVAGELFF. CDR3 DNA: TGTGCCAGCAGCCAAAGGGAGGTAGCCGGGGAGCTGTTTTTT.

This clonotype was seen a few times. The rearrangement uses TRBV5-1 and TRBJ1-3; D is uncertain. V was pared by 3 bases and J by 7 bases, with 8 bases between. Per the germline V gene, CDR1 is SGHRS and CDR2 is YFSETQ. The CDR3 consists of 12 residues. The CDR3 bases are TGCGCCAGCAGCTCCGCGGGGAACACCATATATTTT. Its translation is CASSSAGNTIYF.

This clonotype was observed a few times. V gene TRBV4-2 combines with J gene TRBJ1-2; the D is unclear. Looked up from germline, CDR1 is LGHNA and CDR2 is YNFKEQ. The CDR3 extends over 12 amino acids. V lost 4 bases and J lost 3, with 6 bases in between. The CDR3 loop reads CASSLPDYGYTF. The CDR3 nucleotides are TGTGCCAGCAGCCTACCTGACTATGGCTACACCTTC.

This clonotype was seen at least ten times. A read error may account for a junction end that differs from germline. The chain recombines TRBV5-1 with TRBJ2-5; D gene ambiguous. CDR3 length: 11 amino acids. Germline CDR1 and CDR2: SGHRS and YFSETQ. The CDR3: CASSSQETQYF. The CDR3 DNA follows: TGTGCCAGCAGCTCTCAAGAGACCCAGTACTTC.

The chain employs TRBV20-1 and TRBJ2-7; D perhaps matches TRBD2 (6 bases). V lost 6 bases and J 2 bases, leaving 17 bases between the germline ends. Looked up from germline, CDR1 is DFQATT and CDR2 is SNEGSKA (reference sequence). There are 14 residues in the CDR3. CDR3 residues: CSAAYRRGPYEQYF. DNA of the CDR3: TGCAGTGCGGCTTACAGGAGGGGTCCCTACGAGCAGTACTTC.

V usage is TRBV30 and J usage is TRBJ1-4, with 7 bases matching TRBD1. Germline values: CDR1 GTSNPN, CDR2 SVGIG (reference sequence). With 8 bases clipped from V and 7 bases from J, the junction kept 7 bases outside the gene matches. There are 12 residues in the CDR3. CDR3 amino acids: CALRQGGEKLFF. The CDR3 bases are TGTGCCCTCAGGCAGGGGGGTGAAAAACTGTTTTTT.

This clonotype was detected a few times. The CDR3, as DNA: TGTGCCAGCAGGACAATCAGCTATGGCTACACCTTC. Amino acids: CASRTISYGYTF. This chain links TRBV6-5 with TRBJ1-2; D gene uncertain. From germline, CDR1 is MNHEY and CDR2 SVGAGI. The V and J ends lost 6 bases and 4 bases respectively, with 9 bases between them. The length of the CDR3 is 12 residues.

The sample holds a few counts of this clonotype. V usage is TRBV7-9 and J usage is TRBJ1-4; D is unresolved. Per the germline V gene, CDR1 is SEHNR and CDR2 is FQNEAQ (reference sequence). Deletions cut 1 base from V and 8 bases from J, with 8 bases between. The CDR3 totals 13 residues. DNA of the CDR3: TGTGCCAGCAGCTTAGGGTTAGGCGAAAAACTGTTTTTT. It is translated as CASSLGLGEKLFF.